This TCR beta chain was sequenced for a study of CD8 T cells in Susac syndrome. Study information: When their blood was taken, patients with Susac syndrome were therapy-naive, taking corticosteroids, or taking intravenous immunoglobulin alone.

CDR3 length: 12 residues. Between the trimmed V and J ends, which lost 5 bases and 2 bases, there was a span of 7 bases. With random hexamers, roughly 0.45 to 1 ug RNA was reverse transcribed. A multiplex approach, immunoSEQ multiplex PCR, amplified TCR beta CDR3 across 54 Vbeta and 13 Jbeta. Using its own MiXCR run on the immunoSEQ multiplex PCR reads, TCRdb lists one record per CDR3 protein. The repertoire holds more than 100,000 distinct CDR3 sequences, with just under 95% as singletons. TEMRA cells were FACS-enriched, unlike CD8+ and CD4+ T cells, which were negatively isolated. The study, taken as a whole, reports: TEMRA cells and active patients showed peak Susac CD8+ clonal expansion.

As regards this clonotype: Its matching antigen is unknown.

Sequenced material: CD8+ T cells from PBMCs. The chain links TRBV12-3 or TRBV12-4 to TRBJ2-7; D gene unclear. The origin of this receptor is a human donor with Susac syndrome. The CDR3 loop reads CASSTDPYEQYF. DNA of the CDR3: TGTGCCAGCAGTACGGATCCCTACGAGCAGTACTTC.